This T cell receptor (beta chain) was recovered during a study of tumor-infiltrating lymphocytes in primary liver carcinoma. About the study: Measuring roughly 4 to 10 cm across, the tumors were staged as T1-T3 N0M0. Study observations and caveats: Reduced overlap was seen in tumor-adjacent and tumor-blood pairs versus tumor region pairs.

CDR3 size: 15 residues. CDR1 and CDR2 from the germline V gene are SGHAT and FQNNGV. This clonotype was counted at least ten times. Its antigen remains unknown. This sequence may be a read error, since a much larger clone differs from it by one base. With a constant-region primer, TCR beta cDNA was made from approximately 500 ng of total RNA. Three nested multiplex PCR rounds, a slightly modified ARM-PCR, produced the libraries for TCR beta. The study ran its first two PCR rounds for approximately 10 cycles each, using TRBV1-TRBV30 forward primers and a C-beta reverse primer. TCRdb re-analysed the multiplex PCR reads in MiXCR, keeping a single row per CDR3 protein. The sample lists under 150,000 distinct CDR3 sequences; around 70% were seen once. From unsorted bulk tissue weighing about 18-30 mg, DNA and RNA were co-extracted. Surgical resection served as treatment for the primary liver carcinoma of these patients.

The rearrangement links TRBV11-2 to TRBJ2-3; D possibly uses TRBD1 or TRBD2 (5 bases each). The origin of this receptor is an older woman with primary liver carcinoma and hepatitis B virus infection. Sequencing was performed on tumor-adjacent normal liver tissue. The DNA for the CDR3 is TGTGCCACCTGTCTGGGGGAGTTCGGGGTAGATGCGCAGTATTTT. Protein sequence: CATCLGEFGVDAQYF.